This T cell receptor (beta chain) was captured by sequencing in a study of control samples from healthy donors and cancer patients (dated by TCRdb to 2018 to 2020). Ends trimmed: V by 5 bases, J by 7 bases; bases unmatched to a gene: 6. Based on the germline V gene (reference sequence), the CDR1 and CDR2 sequences are LNHDA and SQIVND. The cysteine opens and the phenylalanine closes a CDR3 of 15 amino acids. The read is trimmed to its CDR3 DNA, 45 bases read in frame from base 1. Regarding this clone: Its antigen is unknown. The input lacks base qualities; no much larger clone sits a single base away. Different DNA sequences within this sample yield the same CDR3.

Library preparation was by the immunoSEQ multiplex PCR assay. The clones in this table, taken by TCRdb from immuneACCESS, are in-frame only. Not every clone is retained; where verified, under half of the shortfall comes from an unresolved V gene, and the cause of the rest is unknown. The sample data list approximately 100,000 clones, and about nine tenths of these were observed just once. The ten largest clonotypes hold around 3% of the sample. Sample: blood. The chain was built from TRBV19 and TRBJ1-6; TRBD1 matches 9 bases in the middle. The sequence derives from a human donor in good health. The donor label of this sample is uncertain. Read as DNA, the sequence is TGTGCCAGTAGTCCACGACAGGGGGTGAATTCACCCCTCCACTTT. It translates to CASSPRQGVNSPLHF.